A single sample gave rise to the 23 T cell receptor beta chains below, sequenced in a study of blood T cell repertoires in COVID-19. Produced via immunoSEQ multiplex PCR; TCRdb's table is partial and in-frame only. The sample lists approximately 230,000 clones; roughly 82% were seen once. Sequenced sample: peripheral blood. Receptor source: a woman of 80 years or more with active or convalescent COVID-19.

The genes are TRBV28 and TRBJ2-2; possible D gene TRBD1, 5 bases. The ends were cut back, 5 bases at V and 0 bases at J, with 10 bases in the middle. Germline V gene lookup returns CDR1 MDHEN and CDR2 SYDVKM. The CDR3 sequence is 15 residues long. CDR3 DNA sequence: TGTGCCAGCAGTACCCAGACAGCGAACACCGGGGAGCTGTTTTTT. Amino acid sequence: CASSTQTANTGELFF.

The chain links TRBV5-1 to TRBJ2-7, with 7 nucleotides matching TRBD1. The CDR3 covers 13 residues. The V and J ends lost 4 bases and 7 bases, in that order; junction bases with no gene match: 8. The germline V gene encodes CDR1 SGHRS and CDR2 YFSETQ. The chain's CDR3 is CASSGQGVGEQYF. For the CDR3, the DNA is TGCGCCAGCAGCGGGCAGGGGGTGGGAGAGCAGTACTTC.

The V call is TRBV2, the J call TRBJ1-4; no clear D gene. V lost 7 bases and J 5 bases, leaving 8 bases between the germline ends. Germline CDR1 SNHLY, CDR2 FYNNEI. The CDR3 is made up of 12 amino acids. This CDR3 reads CASTGSNEKLFF. The CDR3 nucleotides read TGTGCCAGCACGGGGTCAAATGAAAAACTGTTTTTT.

The V gene is TRBV4-1, the J gene TRBJ2-2, with D possibly matching TRBD1 (6 bases). The CDR3 covers 14 residues. CDR1 is MGHRA, CDR2 YSYEKL, per germline. V shed 5 bases and J shed 1 base, with 8 bases lying between them. CDR3 residues: CASSVQGNTGELFF. The DNA of the CDR3 is TGCGCCAGCAGCGTACAGGGGAACACCGGGGAGCTGTTTTTT.

The chain uses TRBV19 and TRBJ1-1; the match to TRBD1 covers 8 bases. The junction had 6 bases not matched to a gene; V was cut back by 2 bases and J by 1 base. The CDR3 is made up of 16 amino acids. The germline CDR1 and CDR2 sequences are LNHDA and SQIVND (reference sequence). DNA for the CDR3: TGTGCCAGTAGTATACGACGGGGGACAGGGAACACTGAAGCTTTCTTT. Translation: CASSIRRGTGNTEAFF.

The chain carries TRBV18 and TRBJ1-3; tentatively, D is TRBD1 (5 bases). V gave up 4 bases and J gave up 0 bases, with 13 bases separating them. CDR3 length equals 16 residues. The germline V gene encodes CDR1 KGHSH and CDR2 LQKENI. The CDR3, as DNA: TGTGCCAGCTCACAATGGGAACAGGTCTCTGGAAACACCATATATTTT. This encodes CASSQWEQVSGNTIYF.

The chain links TRBV3-1 (or the pseudogene TRBV3-2) to TRBJ1-6; tentatively, D is TRBD1 (6 bases). From germline, CDR1 is LGHDT and CDR2 YNNKEL (reference sequence). The CDR3 spans 13 residues. The V gene lost 5 bases and the J gene lost 9 bases, with 11 bases spanning the gap. CDR3 loop: CASSDRSFSPLHF. In DNA form, the CDR3 reads TGTGCCAGCAGCGACAGGTCCTTTTCACCCCTCCACTTT.

This clone was recorded a few times. This rearrangement joins TRBV5-1 to TRBJ1-1; 9 bases map to TRBD1. The CDR3 length is 15 residues. V dropped 4 bases and J dropped 0; count of bases not matched to a gene: 4. Germline V gene lookup returns CDR1 SGHRS and CDR2 YFSETQ. The CDR3 loop reads CASSTGQGMNTEAFF. The CDR3 DNA reads TGCGCCAGCAGCACCGGACAGGGGATGAACACTGAAGCTTTCTTT.

The rearrangement links TRBV6-6 to TRBJ2-7; the match to TRBD2 covers 14 bases. Germline-derived CDR1 and CDR2 are MNHNY and SVGAGI (reference sequence). Unmatched junction bases numbered 15, after V lost 5 bases and J lost 6 bases. This CDR3 has 18 residues. CDR3 sequence reads: CASSRLSPGLAGVGEQYF. CDR3 sequence (DNA): TGTGCCAGCAGTCGTTTGAGCCCGGGACTAGCGGGAGTTGGCGAGCAGTACTTC.

CDR3 nucleotides: TGTGCCAGCAGCCAGAGGACAGCTCGATCTGGCTACACCTTC. Amino acid sequence: CASSQRTARSGYTF. The chain links TRBV3-1 (or the pseudogene TRBV3-2) to TRBJ1-2; tentatively, D is TRBD1 (6 bases). This CDR3 is 14 amino acids long. CDR1 is LGHDT, CDR2 YNNKEL, per germline (reference sequence). Trimming removed 3 bases at V and 7 bases at J, with 15 bases between.

The chain links TRBV7-2 to TRBJ2-2, with 7 bases aligning to TRBD2. Germline assignment: CDR1 SGHTA and CDR2 FQGNSA. Germline trimming cut 7 bases from V and 0 bases from J; bases unmatched to any gene: 17. This CDR3 region has 19 residues. The CDR3 nucleotides are TGTGCCAGCACCTTCGGGCTAGCGGCCATGATCGCGAACACCGGGGAGCTGTTTTTT. Translation gives CASTFGLAAMIANTGELFF.

This sequence joins TRBV7-8 and TRBJ1-6; D possibly corresponds to TRBD1 (5 bases). The CDR3 sequence is 16 residues long. Germline CDR1 is SGHVS and CDR2 is FQNEAQ. Trimming pared 8 bases from V and 0 bases from J, leaving 14 bases between. The CDR3 DNA follows: TGTGCCAGCGACCGCGGGGCTAGCTCCTATAATTCACCCCTCCACTTT. This translates into CASDRGASSYNSPLHF.

This clone was detected once. The chain employs TRBV7-9 and TRBJ2-7; no clear D gene. Deletions cut 1 base from V and 3 bases from J, with 10 bases between. This CDR3 is built from 14 residues. CDR1 is SEHNR and CDR2 is FQNEAQ in the germline V gene (reference sequence). This CDR3 is CASSLGAVFYEQYF. DNA for the CDR3: TGTGCCAGCAGCTTAGGGGCAGTCTTCTACGAGCAGTACTTC.

The rearrangement joins TRBV21-1 to TRBJ2-1; no DNA check was done on the table's D call, TRBD2. TRBV21-1 is assigned pseudogene status. The CDR3 runs 12 residues. The CDR3 DNA sequence: TGTGCCAGGAGCAAAGGAGGCGATGAGCAGTTCTTC. Protein: CARSKGGDEQFF.

This clone was picked up one time. This chain joins TRBV4-2 and TRBJ2-3; the D gene is possibly TRBD2 (5 bases). The V and J ends lost 4 bases and 4 bases respectively, with 18 bases between them. The CDR3 is 16 residues long. CDR1 and CDR2 from the germline V gene are LGHNA and YNFKEQ. The CDR3 sequence: CASSPVGSASADTQYF. The CDR3 nucleotides are TGTGCCAGCAGCCCCGTTGGGAGCGCTTCCGCAGATACGCAGTATTTT.

The V call is TRBV2, the J call TRBJ1-2, with no clear D. The V end lost 3 bases, the J end lost 7 bases, and 6 bases lay between the germline ends. The germline V gene has CDR1 SNHLY and CDR2 FYNNEI. The CDR3 loop spans 11 amino acids. This chain's CDR3 is CASSDIRGYTF. In nucleotides, the CDR3 is TGTGCCAGCAGTGATATCCGTGGCTACACCTTC.

This clone was counted once. CDR3 DNA sequence: TGTGCCAGCAGCTTAGCCAGCGGGAGAGGAGAGACCCAGTACTTC. This translates into CASSLASGRGETQYF. The chain uses TRBV7-8 and TRBJ2-5, with TRBD2 identical over 8 bases. Trimming cost V 0 bases and J 4 bases; bases outside gene matches: 4. This CDR3 is 15 amino acids long. Germline CDR1 and CDR2: SGHVS and FQNEAQ. Complete variable domain (other parts from reference TRBV7-8 and TRBJ2-5): GAGVSQSPRYKVAKRGQDVALRCDPISGHVSLFWYQQALGQGPEFLTYFQNEAQLDKSGLPSDRFFAERPEGSVSTLKIQRTQQEDSAVYLCASSLASGRGETQYFGPGTRLLVL.

The J gene is TRBJ1-1, the V gene TRBV6-5, with 9 bases identical to TRBD1. V lost 2 bases to trimming and J lost 1 base; unmatched junction nucleotides: 2. This CDR3 is built from 15 residues. The V gene's germline CDR1 is MNHEY and CDR2 SVGAGI. The CDR3 reads CASSYLGQGNTEAFF. CDR3 nucleotides: TGTGCCAGCAGTTACCTGGGACAGGGGAACACTGAAGCTTTCTTT.

The chain joins TRBV18 to TRBJ1-2, with TRBD1 matching 7 bases. The CDR3 extends over 13 amino acids. The V gene end was trimmed by 4 bases and the J gene end by 6 bases; junction bases not matched to a gene: 5. Per germline, CDR1 KGHSH and CDR2 LQKENI. The CDR3: CASSLGQTDGYTF. Written as DNA, the CDR3 is TGTGCCAGCTCACTGGGACAGACAGATGGCTACACCTTC.

The V and J genes are TRBV12-3 or TRBV12-4 and TRBJ1-4; D is unclear. The CDR3 has 13 residues. V lost 2 bases, J lost 8 bases, and 9 bases lay in between. The CDR3 sequence is CASSLYEGEKLFF. CDR3 coding DNA: TGTGCCAGCAGTTTATACGAGGGAGAAAAACTGTTTTTT.

The chain joins TRBV5-5 to TRBJ1-5; D uncertain. Between the trimmed V and J ends, which lost 0 bases and 2 bases, there was a span of 12 bases. This CDR3 comprises 16 residues. Germline CDR1 SGHKS, CDR2 YYEKEE (reference sequence). DNA of the CDR3: TGTGCCAGCAGCTTGGGCCCCCCTACTGGCAATCAGCCCCAGCATTTT. Translation gives CASSLGPPTGNQPQHF.

This chain uses TRBV30 with TRBJ1-3, with 8 bases fitting TRBD1. CDR1 is GTSNPN and CDR2 is SVGIG in the germline V gene (reference sequence). The CDR3 consists of 16 residues. V gave up 1 base and J gave up 2 bases; unmatched junction bases: 7. Here the CDR3 reads CAWSAPDRAPGNTIYF. CDR3 DNA: TGTGCCTGGAGTGCCCCGGACAGGGCCCCTGGAAACACCATATATTTT.

This clone was detected only a few times. V is TRBV14 and J is TRBJ2-3; no definite D call. This CDR3 region has 13 residues. Trimming took off 0 bases at V and 6 bases at J, with 7 bases between the two ends. Germline V gene lookup returns CDR1 SGHDN and CDR2 FVKESK. CDR3 nucleotide sequence: TGTGCCAGCAGCCAAGAGCGGTTCGATACGCAGTATTTT. Residues: CASSQERFDTQYF.